The clone carrying this TCR beta chain was counted once. The data stem from a study of shared clonotypes between healthy human individuals. Sequencing was performed with immunoSEQ multiplex PCR; in TCRdb, only in-frame clones are kept and a portion is missing. Among over a million clones listed, around 97% were seen once. The CDR3 length is 14 residues. Germline CDR1 SNHLY, CDR2 FYNNEI. The V and J ends lost 7 bases and 4 bases, in that order; junction bases with no gene match: 8. The TCR originated in a man younger than 40 in good health. Sequencing was done on a sample of naive CD4+ T cells sorted from blood. Stated subset: CD45RA+ positively selected. The gene calls are TRBV2 and TRBJ1-1; 8 bases fit TRBD1. Written as DNA, the CDR3 is TGTGCCAGCACAAGACAGGGGAGTGTCACTGAAGCTTTCTTT. Its protein is CASTRQGSVTEAFF.